A single sample gave rise to the 25 T cell receptor beta chains below, sequenced in a study of OX40 agonist ivuxolimab in advanced cancers. The library was made by the immunoSEQ multiplex PCR assay. TCRdb limited this immuneACCESS table to in-frame rearrangements with V and J called. A share of clones is missing; checked studies link under half to unresolved V genes, and the rest is unexplained. The sample includes about 88,000 clones, with approximately 89% observed a single time. The ten biggest clones cover 0.2% to 0.25% of the sample. The material sequenced was CD4+ or CD8+ T cells sorted from blood, taken in a trial of the OX40 agonist ivuxolimab. These receptors all come from an adult with an advanced solid tumor such as melanoma, head and neck, liver or kidney cancer.

This clone was observed once. V is TRBV7-3 and J is TRBJ2-1, with D possibly matching TRBD2 (6 bases). Germline lookup yields CDR1 SGHTA and CDR2 FQGTGA. Trimming removed 8 bases at V and 4 bases at J, with 6 bases between. CDR3 length: 11 amino acids. CDR3 protein: CASGRYNEQFF. Here the CDR3 DNA reads TGTGCCAGCGGGAGGTACAATGAGCAGTTCTTC.

The chain joins TRBV29-1 to TRBJ1-3, with D tentatively TRBD1 (5 bases). This CDR3 has 15 residues. Trimming pared 4 bases from V and 0 bases from J, leaving 13 bases between. CDR1 is SQVTM, CDR2 ANQGSEA, per germline. The CDR3 nucleotides read TGCAGCGTTGTTGGGACCCCTAGCTCTGGAAACACCATATATTTT. It encodes CSVVGTPSSGNTIYF.

V usage is TRBV4-1 and J usage is TRBJ2-2, with D possibly being TRBD1 (6 bases). Deletions cut 10 bases from V and 5 bases from J, with 11 bases between. The CDR3 totals 12 residues. The germline V gene has CDR1 MGHRA and CDR2 YSYEKL. This CDR3 reads CAIQGTTGELFF. DNA for the CDR3: TGCGCCATCCAGGGGACAACCGGGGAGCTGTTTTTT.

The chain carries TRBV9 and TRBJ2-2; D call uncertain. Germline V lookup: CDR1 SGDLS, CDR2 YYNGEE. Trimming left V 2 bases short and J 4 bases short, with 15 bases between. The length of the CDR3 is 16 residues. The CDR3 protein is CASSVQARLTTGELFF. The CDR3 region has the DNA TGTGCCAGCAGCGTTCAAGCGAGGCTAACCACCGGGGAGCTGTTTTTT.

The chain links TRBV5-1 to TRBJ2-7, with D perhaps TRBD2 (6 bases). CDR3 length: 13 amino acids. V was pared by 4 bases and J by 0 bases, with 8 bases between. From germline, CDR1 is SGHRS and CDR2 YFSETQ. DNA of the CDR3: TGCGCCAGCAGCCGGGGGTTCTCCTACGAGCAGTACTTC. It yields the protein CASSRGFSYEQYF.

The gene calls are TRBV7-3 and TRBJ2-1, with D perhaps matching TRBD1 or TRBD2 (5 bases each). In germline, CDR1 is SGHTA, CDR2 FQGTGA. The CDR3 is made up of 14 amino acids. Trimming took 2 bases from V and 7 from J, leaving 12 bases between them. CDR3 amino acids: CASSLPGPSNEQFF. The CDR3 DNA reads as TGTGCCAGCAGCTTACCGGGACCCTCGAATGAGCAGTTCTTC.

The rearrangement links TRBV7-9 to TRBJ1-6; no clear D gene. This CDR3 is built from 14 residues. The germline V gene encodes CDR1 SEHNR and CDR2 FQNEAQ (reference sequence). V shed 3 bases and J shed 4 bases, with 7 bases lying between them. This CDR3 is CASSLFSYNSPLHF. In nucleotides, the CDR3 is TGTGCCAGCAGCTTGTTCTCTTATAATTCACCCCTCCACTTT.

This clone was picked up one time. The rearrangement joins TRBV7-8 to TRBJ1-6; D is possibly TRBD1 (6 bases). The ends were cut back, 3 bases at V and 4 bases at J, with 19 bases in the middle. The CDR3 covers 18 residues. From germline, CDR1 is SGHVS and CDR2 FQNEAQ. CDR3 loop: CASSFLPAGAIYNSPLHF. The DNA of the CDR3 is TGTGCCAGCAGCTTTCTTCCGGCAGGGGCGATTTATAATTCACCCCTCCACTTT.

The V gene is TRBV19, the J gene TRBJ2-3; D perhaps matches TRBD2 (6 bases). V shed 9 bases and J shed 6 bases, with 16 bases lying between them. There are 13 residues in the CDR3. CDR1 and CDR2 (germline): LNHDA, SQIVND (reference sequence). As DNA, the CDR3 is TGTGCCAGCCGAGTACGGGGGACCGATACGCAGTATTTT. It codes for CASRVRGTDTQYF.

This clone was observed a single time. CDR3 region: CAISPASGRFNEQFF. The CDR3 bases are TGTGCCATCAGTCCGGCTAGCGGGAGATTCAATGAGCAGTTCTTC. The V and J genes are TRBV10-3 and TRBJ2-1; 10 bases line up with TRBD2. After removal of 5 bases from V and 6 bases from J, the junction contained 7 bases not matched to a gene. Germline assignment: CDR1 ENHRY and CDR2 SYGVKD. The CDR3 is made up of 15 amino acids.

The chain recombines TRBV4-1 with TRBJ1-1, with D uncertain. The CDR3 extends over 14 amino acids. V was clipped by 3 bases and J by 0 bases, with 8 bases between them. Germline V gene lookup returns CDR1 MGHRA and CDR2 YSYEKL. The CDR3 here is CASSHKAVNTEAFF. The DNA for the CDR3 is TGCGCCAGCAGCCACAAGGCTGTGAACACTGAAGCTTTCTTT.

This rearrangement joins TRBV7-2 to TRBJ2-5, with a weak D call TRBD2 (5 bases). CDR1 is SGHTA and CDR2 is FQGNSA in the germline V gene. V lost 0 bases, J lost 0 bases, and 8 bases lay in between. The CDR3 covers 15 residues. For the CDR3, the DNA is TGTGCCAGCAGCTTAGCGGGAGCTAACCAAGAGACCCAGTACTTC. This translates into CASSLAGANQETQYF.

The rearrangement joins TRBV21-1 to TRBJ2-7; the DNA was not compared with TRBD2, the D call given in the table. TRBV21-1 is termed a pseudogene. The CDR3 sequence is 14 residues long. The CDR3 coding sequence is TGTGCCAGCAGCAAAAGCGGGGCCGCGTGCGAGCAGTACTTC. It yields the protein CASSKSGAACEQYF.

This sequence joins TRBV9 and TRBJ1-6; D is unresolved. Trimming stripped 3 bases from V and 0 bases from J, with 7 bases between. Germline V gene sequence: CDR1 SGDLS, CDR2 YYNGEE. CDR3 length: 15 amino acids. The CDR3 DNA sequence: TGTGCCAGCAGCGCGAGGAGCTCCTATAATTCACCCCTCCACTTT. It translates to CASSARSSYNSPLHF.

This clone appeared once. The V call is TRBV4-3, the J call TRBJ1-5, with D uncertain. Trimming stripped 4 bases from V and 1 base from J, with 20 bases between. Germline CDR1 LGHNA, CDR2 YSLEER. This CDR3 region has 18 residues. CDR3 DNA: TGCGCCAGCAGCCGAAGCCAAGAAAGAACCAACAGCAATCAGCCCCAGCATTTT. Its protein product is CASSRSQERTNSNQPQHF.

This clone was observed a handful of times. The chain combines TRBV5-1 with TRBJ2-7; the D gene is possibly TRBD1 (5 bases). The germline V gene has CDR1 SGHRS and CDR2 YFSETQ. CDR3 size: 13 residues. Trimming took 2 bases from V and 0 from J, leaving 6 bases between them. The CDR3, as DNA: TGCGCCAGCAGCTTTGACAGCTCCTACGAGCAGTACTTC. This sequence encodes CASSFDSSYEQYF.

CDR3 protein: CASSLEGGGYNEQFF. The DNA for the CDR3 is TGTGCCAGCAGCTTAGAAGGGGGGGGCTACAATGAGCAGTTCTTC. The chain recombines TRBV7-2 with TRBJ2-1; tentatively, D is TRBD2 (7 bases). Trimming stripped 1 base from V and 3 bases from J, with 10 bases between. CDR3 length: 15 residues. The V gene's germline CDR1 is SGHTA and CDR2 FQGNSA. Together with reference TRBV7-2 and TRBJ2-1, the CDR3 gives the full variable domain: GAGVSQSPSNKVTEKGKDVELRCDPISGHTALYWYRQSLGQGLEFLIYFQGNSAPDKSGLPSDRFSAERTGGSVSTLTIQRTQQEDSAVYLCASSLEGGGYNEQFFGPGTRLTVL.

V gene TRBV6-4 combines with J gene TRBJ1-4; TRBD1 matches 7 bases. The CDR3 is 15 amino acids. V shed 4 bases and J 5 bases; nucleotides not matched to a gene: 7. Germline V gene data show CDR1 as MRHNA and CDR2 as SNTAGT. Written as DNA, the CDR3 is TGTGCCAGCAGTGTTAGCGGGACAGTAAATGAAAAACTGTTTTTT. This translates into CASSVSGTVNEKLFF.

Only a few counts were recorded for this clone. The V gene is TRBV5-1, the J gene TRBJ1-2, with TRBD1 matching 7 bases. The germline gives CDR1 SGHRS, CDR2 YFSETQ. The CDR3 extends over 13 amino acids. J lost 3 bases, V lost 5 bases, and 4 bases had no gene match. CDR3: CASRPDRDYGYTF. DNA for the CDR3: TGCGCCAGCAGACCCGACAGGGACTATGGCTACACCTTC.

The V call is TRBV28, the J call TRBJ2-7; D unclear. The length of the CDR3 is 14 residues. CDR1 MDHEN and CDR2 SYDVKM come from the germline V gene. The ends were cut back, 5 bases at V and 5 bases at J, with 16 bases in the middle. The CDR3 loop is CASSHGFRVDEQYF. CDR3 DNA sequence: TGTGCCAGCAGTCATGGGTTTAGGGTCGACGAGCAGTACTTC. The full variable domain, its missing parts supplied by reference TRBV28 and TRBJ2-7, is DVKVTQSSRYLVKRTGEKVFLECVQDMDHENMFWYRQDPGLGLRLIYFSYDVKMKEKGDIPEGYSVSREKKERFSLILESASTNQTSMYLCASSHGFRVDEQYFGPGTRLTVT.

This clone was observed once. V is TRBV28 and J is TRBJ2-7; 7 bases match TRBD1. CDR1 and CDR2 (germline): MDHEN, SYDVKM. This CDR3 is 12 amino acids long. The V and J ends lost 6 bases and 7 bases, in that order; junction bases with no gene match: 6. The CDR3 loop reads CASRETGREQYV. The CDR3 DNA sequence: TGTGCCAGCAGAGAGACAGGGCGGGAGCAGTACGTC.

V gene TRBV7-8 combines with J gene TRBJ2-7; TRBD2 matches 7 bases. CDR1 and CDR2 (germline): SGHVS, FQNEAQ. The CDR3 covers 15 residues. V lost 5 bases and J lost 6; bases outside the gene matches: 13. CDR3 coding DNA: TGTGCCAGCAGCCGAGTCGGGGGGACGGTTTCCGAGCAGTACTTC. Translating gives CASSRVGGTVSEQYF.

The CDR3 loop is CASSITRSGGYTF. For the CDR3, the DNA is TGTGCCAGTAGTATAACACGGTCGGGTGGCTACACCTTC. The V call is TRBV19, the J call TRBJ1-2; D uncertain. With 2 bases removed from V and 7 bases from J, the gap between germline ends came to 11 bases. The length of the CDR3 is 13 residues. Germline CDR1 reads LNHDA; CDR2 reads SQIVND (reference sequence).

The chain carries TRBV27 and TRBJ1-2; D ambiguous. The germline V gene has CDR1 MNHEY and CDR2 SMNVEV (reference sequence). The CDR3 consists of 13 residues. Between the trimmed V and J ends, which lost 5 bases and 4 bases, there was a span of 11 bases. This CDR3 reads CASSIRKGYGYTF. DNA of the CDR3: TGTGCCAGCAGTATCAGGAAGGGCTATGGCTACACCTTC.

J is TRBJ1-1 and V is TRBV7-9, with TRBD1 as a possible D gene (6 bases). Trimming took 2 bases from V and 0 from J, leaving 13 bases between them. The CDR3 length is 16 residues. Germline-derived CDR1 and CDR2 are SEHNR and FQNEAQ (reference sequence). In DNA form, the CDR3 reads TGTGCCAGCAGCTTATTAGGGGGGGGCCTGAACACTGAAGCTTTCTTT. Encoded protein: CASSLLGGGLNTEAFF.